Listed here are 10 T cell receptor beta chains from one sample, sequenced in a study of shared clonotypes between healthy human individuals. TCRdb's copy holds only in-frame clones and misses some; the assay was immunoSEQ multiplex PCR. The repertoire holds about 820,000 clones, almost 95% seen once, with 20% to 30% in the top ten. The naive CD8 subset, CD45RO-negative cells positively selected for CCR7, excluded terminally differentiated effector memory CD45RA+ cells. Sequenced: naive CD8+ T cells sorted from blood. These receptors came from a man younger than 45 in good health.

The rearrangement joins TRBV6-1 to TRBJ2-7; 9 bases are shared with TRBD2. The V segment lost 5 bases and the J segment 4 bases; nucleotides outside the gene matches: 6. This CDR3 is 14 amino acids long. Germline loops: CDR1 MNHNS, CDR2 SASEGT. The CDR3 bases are TGTGCCAGCAGTTCGGCGGGAGGGCCGTACGAGCAGTACTTC. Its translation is CASSSAGGPYEQYF.

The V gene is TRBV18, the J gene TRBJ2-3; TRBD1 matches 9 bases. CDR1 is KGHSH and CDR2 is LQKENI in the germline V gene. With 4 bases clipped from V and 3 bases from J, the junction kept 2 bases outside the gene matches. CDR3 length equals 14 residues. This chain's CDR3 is CASSQTGGTDTQYF. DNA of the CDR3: TGTGCCAGCTCACAGACAGGGGGGACAGATACGCAGTATTTT.

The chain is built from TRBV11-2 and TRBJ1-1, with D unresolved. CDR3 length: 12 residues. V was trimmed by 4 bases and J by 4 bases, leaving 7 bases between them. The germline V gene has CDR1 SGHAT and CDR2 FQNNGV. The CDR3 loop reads CASSSLGTEAFF. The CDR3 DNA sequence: TGTGCCAGCAGCTCCCTGGGCACTGAAGCTTTCTTT.

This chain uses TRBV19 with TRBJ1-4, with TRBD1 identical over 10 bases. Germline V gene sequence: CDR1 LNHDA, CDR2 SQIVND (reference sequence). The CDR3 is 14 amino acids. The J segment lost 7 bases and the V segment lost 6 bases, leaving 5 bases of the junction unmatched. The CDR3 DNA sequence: TGTGCCAGTAGCCGGGACAGGGGAGGTGAAAAACTGTTTTTT. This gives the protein CASSRDRGGEKLFF.

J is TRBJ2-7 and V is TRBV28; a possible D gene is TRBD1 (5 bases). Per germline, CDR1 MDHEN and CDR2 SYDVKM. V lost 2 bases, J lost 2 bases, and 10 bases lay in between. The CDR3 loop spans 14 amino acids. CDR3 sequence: CASSLEQGPYEQYF. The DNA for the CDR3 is TGTGCCAGCAGTTTAGAGCAGGGCCCCTACGAGCAGTACTTC. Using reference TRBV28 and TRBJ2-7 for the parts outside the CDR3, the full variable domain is DVKVTQSSRYLVKRTGEKVFLECVQDMDHENMFWYRQDPGLGLRLIYFSYDVKMKEKGDIPEGYSVSREKKERFSLILESASTNQTSMYLCASSLEQGPYEQYFGPGTRLTVT.

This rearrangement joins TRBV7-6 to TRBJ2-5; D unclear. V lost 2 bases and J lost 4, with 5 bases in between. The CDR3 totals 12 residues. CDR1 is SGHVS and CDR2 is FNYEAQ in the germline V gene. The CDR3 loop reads CASSLLGETQYF. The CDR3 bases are TGTGCCAGCAGCTTACTCGGAGAGACCCAGTACTTC. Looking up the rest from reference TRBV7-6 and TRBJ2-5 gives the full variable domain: GAGVSQSPRYKVTKRGQDVALRCDPISGHVSLYWYRQALGQGPEFLTYFNYEAQQDKSGLPNDRFSAERPEGSISTLTIQRTEQRDSAMYRCASSLLGETQYFGPGTRLLVL.

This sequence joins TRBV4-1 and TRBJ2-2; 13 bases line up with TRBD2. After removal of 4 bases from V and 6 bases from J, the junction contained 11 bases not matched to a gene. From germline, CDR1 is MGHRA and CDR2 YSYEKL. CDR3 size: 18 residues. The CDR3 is CASSLLGLAGTLPGELFF. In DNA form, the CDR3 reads TGCGCCAGCAGCCTTCTGGGACTAGCGGGGACGCTTCCCGGGGAGCTGTTTTTT.

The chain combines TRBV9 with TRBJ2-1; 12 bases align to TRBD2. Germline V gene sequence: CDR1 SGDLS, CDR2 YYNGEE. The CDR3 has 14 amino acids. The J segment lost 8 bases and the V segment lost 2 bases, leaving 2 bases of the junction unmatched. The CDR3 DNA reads TGTGCCAGCAGCGTTACTAGCGGGAGGTATGAGCAGTTCTTC. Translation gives CASSVTSGRYEQFF. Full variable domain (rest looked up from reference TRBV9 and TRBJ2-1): DSGVTQTPKHLITATGQRVTLRCSPRSGDLSVYWYQQSLDQGLQFLIQYYNGEERAKGNILERFSAQQFPDLHSELNLSSLELGDSALYFCASSVTSGRYEQFFGPGTRLTVL.

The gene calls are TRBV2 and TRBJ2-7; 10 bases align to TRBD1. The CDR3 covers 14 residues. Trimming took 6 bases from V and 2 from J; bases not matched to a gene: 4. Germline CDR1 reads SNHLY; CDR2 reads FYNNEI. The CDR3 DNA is TGTGCCAGCAGGCCGGGACAGGGGCCCTACGAGCAGTACTTC. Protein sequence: CASRPGQGPYEQYF.

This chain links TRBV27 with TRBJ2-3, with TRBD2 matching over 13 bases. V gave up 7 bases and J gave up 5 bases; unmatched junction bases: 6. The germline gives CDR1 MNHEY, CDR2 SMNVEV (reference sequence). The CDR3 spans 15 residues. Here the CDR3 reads CASIGTSGIEDTQYF. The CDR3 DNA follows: TGTGCCAGCATTGGGACTAGCGGGATCGAAGATACGCAGTATTTT.